This T cell receptor beta chain was recovered during a study of blood T cell repertoires in COVID-19. As for the study in general: The analysed material was cDNA or gDNA that came from T cells, B-cell-depleted T cells, or PBMCs.

Assay: immunoSEQ multiplex PCR; the TCRdb copy retains only in-frame clones and omits some. Among approximately 71,000 clones listed, 79% were seen once. Per the germline V gene, CDR1 is MNHEY and CDR2 is SVGEGT. The CDR3 spans 15 residues. Trimming stripped 0 bases from V and 5 bases from J, with 13 bases between. The receptor's source is a man aged 55 to 69 with active or convalescent COVID-19. The sample consisted of peripheral blood. The V gene is TRBV6-2 or TRBV6-3, the J gene TRBJ1-1; tentative D call: TRBD1 (6 bases). The CDR3: CASSYSPGEGTEAFF. In nucleotides, the CDR3 is TGTGCCAGCAGTTACTCTCCAGGGGAGGGGACTGAAGCTTTCTTT.